Each of the 32 T cell receptor beta chains below was sequenced from the same sample in a study of T cells in Graves' hyperthyroidism and ophthalmopathy. Regions amplified from RNA transcripts were the TCR beta CDR3 regions. The HTBI primer set drove a first-round RT-PCR of the TCR CDR3. TCRdb fed the multiplex PCR reads into MiXCR, producing one record per CDR3 protein. The table lists about 570,000 distinct CDR3 sequences, about 14% of them singletons. Material: blood. The receptors shown here come from a woman in her 40s with Graves' hyperthyroidism.

Concerning this clonotype itself: A much larger clone lies one base from this, so it may be a read error. V and J are TRBV30 and TRBJ2-7, with 8 bases identical to TRBD2. The CDR3 spans 13 residues. Germline V gives CDR1 GTSNPN, CDR2 SVGIG (reference sequence). The ends lost 8 bases at V and 2 bases at J; junction bases unmatched: 8. For the CDR3, the DNA is TGTGCCCGTCCGGGGGGGACTACCTACGAGCAGTACTTC. Its translation: CARPGGTTYEQYF. Full variable domain (missing parts from reference TRBV30 and TRBJ2-7): SQTIHQWPATLVQPVGSPLSLECTVEGTSNPNLYWYRQAAGRGLQLLFYSVGIGQISSEVPQNLSASRPQDRQFILSSKKLLLSDSGFYLCARPGGTTYEQYFGPGTRLTVT.

There are a few counts of this clonotype. The chain employs TRBV30 and TRBJ1-2; D may be TRBD1 (5 bases). The ends were cut back, 2 bases at V and 6 bases at J, with 10 bases in the middle. CDR3 length equals 12 residues. Looked up from germline, CDR1 is GTSNPN and CDR2 is SVGIG (reference sequence). The CDR3 DNA sequence: TGTGCCTGGAGTCAGGGATCCGATGGCTACACCTTC. Protein: CAWSQGSDGYTF. The full variable domain, completed using reference TRBV30 and TRBJ1-2, is SQTIHQWPATLVQPVGSPLSLECTVEGTSNPNLYWYRQAAGRGLQLLFYSVGIGQISSEVPQNLSASRPQDRQFILSSKKLLLSDSGFYLCAWSQGSDGYTFGSGTRLTVV.

This clonotype has ten or more counts. The chain links TRBV28 to TRBJ2-7; TRBD2 is a possible D gene (8 bases). Germline values: CDR1 MDHEN, CDR2 SYDVKM. The CDR3 runs to 17 residues. Trimming removed 3 bases at V and 7 bases at J, with 25 bases between. The CDR3 bases are TGTGCCAGCAGTTTGGAGGCGGGGGGCGCTGGGGACAGAGAGCAGTACTTC. Its protein is CASSLEAGGAGDREQYF.

This clonotype was seen a handful of times. The rearrangement links TRBV20-1 to TRBJ2-1; possibly TRBD1 for D (6 bases). The germline V gene has CDR1 DFQATT and CDR2 SNEGSKA (reference sequence). The V and J ends lost 6 bases and 9 bases respectively, with 9 bases between them. This CDR3 has 10 residues. CDR3 in amino acids: CSAIGGEQFF. For the CDR3, the DNA is TGCAGTGCAATAGGGGGTGAGCAGTTCTTC.

This clonotype was observed at least ten times. The chain is built from TRBV20-1 and TRBJ2-2, with unresolved D. This CDR3 has 14 amino acids. V shed 3 bases and J shed 0 bases, with 8 bases lying between them. CDR1 and CDR2 from the germline V gene are DFQATT and SNEGSKA (reference sequence). The CDR3 sequence is CSASPPSNTGELFF. CDR3 DNA: TGCAGTGCTAGCCCTCCCTCGAACACCGGGGAGCTGTTTTTT.

V is TRBV5-1 and J is TRBJ1-2; no clear D. Germline loops: CDR1 SGHRS, CDR2 YFSETQ. The CDR3 is made up of 15 amino acids. Trimming shortened V by 7 bases and J by 0 bases, and 16 bases separated the two germline ends. CDR3 sequence reads: CASRIGLGSNYGYTF. CDR3 DNA sequence: TGCGCCAGCCGCATCGGTTTAGGCTCTAACTATGGCTACACCTTC.

This clonotype was counted many times. Compared with germline, one end of the junction differs, possibly owing to a read error. The genes are TRBV20-1 and TRBJ2-3; D may be TRBD1 or TRBD2 (5 bases each). The CDR3 totals 13 residues. Germline CDR1 and CDR2: DFQATT and SNEGSKA (reference sequence). The chain's CDR3 is CSTRQPGGDTQYF. The CDR3 DNA follows: TGCAGTACTAGACAGCCCGGAGGCGATACGCAGTATTTT.

This clonotype was detected ten times or more. The J gene is TRBJ1-4, the V gene TRBV18; D perhaps matches TRBD1 (6 bases). The V end was cut by 5 bases, the J end by 0 bases, with 10 bases between. The CDR3 is 15 amino acids. Germline CDR1 is KGHSH and CDR2 is LQKENI. The CDR3 DNA follows: TGTGCCAGCTCAGAGAACAGGGCAACTAATGAAAAACTGTTTTTT. It codes for CASSENRATNEKLFF.

The rearrangement joins TRBV7-6 to TRBJ2-1; TRBD2 matches 7 bases. Germline trimming cut 0 bases from V and 8 bases from J; bases unmatched to any gene: 13. CDR3 length equals 17 residues. Germline CDR1 and CDR2: SGHVS and FNYEAQ. The CDR3 here is CASSLARAGDMGDEQFF. The CDR3 bases are TGTGCCAGCAGCTTAGCGCGTGCGGGAGATATGGGGGATGAGCAGTTCTTC. The full variable domain, rest sourced from reference TRBV7-6 and TRBJ2-1, is GAGVSQSPRYKVTKRGQDVALRCDPISGHVSLYWYRQALGQGPEFLTYFNYEAQQDKSGLPNDRFSAERPEGSISTLTIQRTEQRDSAMYRCASSLARAGDMGDEQFFGPGTRLTVL.

A word on this clonotype: A much more abundant neighbour one base away suggests this may be a read error. This CDR3 is CAGSPRAPNTGELFF. DNA of the CDR3: TGTGCCGGCAGCCCTAGGGCCCCGAACACCGGGGAGCTGTTTTTT. This chain joins TRBV11-2 and TRBJ2-2; D is unclear. The germline gives CDR1 SGHAT, CDR2 FQNNGV. This CDR3 region has 15 residues.

This clonotype came up a few times. The chain recombines TRBV29-1 with TRBJ1-2; 7 nucleotides line up with TRBD1. The germline gives CDR1 SQVTM, CDR2 ANQGSEA. Trimming at V came to 1 base and at J to 6 bases, leaving 8 bases not matched to a gene. This CDR3 contains 14 residues. The CDR3 protein is CSVEGTGNPNGYTF. CDR3 DNA: TGCAGCGTTGAAGGGACAGGCAACCCCAATGGCTACACCTTC.

This clonotype was seen a handful of times. J is TRBJ1-1 and V is TRBV7-9; D is unclear. This CDR3 has 14 residues. V dropped 8 bases and J dropped 3 bases, with 16 bases sitting between them. Germline CDR1 is SEHNR and CDR2 is FQNEAQ (reference sequence). The CDR3 coding sequence is TGTGCCAGCCAACCAAGCCAAGGACACACTGAAGCTTTCTTT. Translation gives CASQPSQGHTEAFF.

This clonotype turned up a few times. V usage is TRBV4-1 and J usage is TRBJ1-5; D call uncertain. V was clipped by 2 bases and J by 5 bases, with 7 bases between them. Germline CDR1 is MGHRA and CDR2 is YSYEKL. The CDR3 runs to 13 residues. CDR3 nucleotide sequence: TGCGCCAGCAGCCAATCAGGTTATCAGCCCCAGCATTTT. Protein sequence: CASSQSGYQPQHF.

This clonotype occurred a few times. The rearrangement links TRBV6-5 to TRBJ2-2; D perhaps matches TRBD2 (5 bases). Between the trimmed V and J ends, which lost 2 bases and 5 bases, there was a span of 12 bases. Looked up from germline, CDR1 is MNHEY and CDR2 is SVGAGI. This CDR3 spans 15 amino acids. This chain's CDR3 is CASSYVQRRTGELFF. CDR3 in DNA: TGTGCCAGCAGTTACGTTCAGAGGAGGACCGGGGAGCTGTTTTTT.

The chain is built from TRBV5-1 and TRBJ2-7; weak D call: TRBD1 (5 bases). The germline V gene encodes CDR1 SGHRS and CDR2 YFSETQ. The V gene lost 4 bases and the J gene lost 7 bases, with 15 bases spanning the gap. The CDR3 has 13 residues. DNA of the CDR3: TGCGCCAGCAGCCCTGACCCGCCAGGGGAGCAGTACTTC. Residues: CASSPDPPGEQYF.

This clonotype was recorded at least ten times. The J gene is TRBJ2-7, the V gene TRBV20-1, with 11 bases identical to TRBD1. CDR1 is DFQATT and CDR2 is SNEGSKA in the germline V gene (reference sequence). Unmatched junction bases numbered 6, after V lost 6 bases and J lost 2 bases. This CDR3 has 14 amino acids. The CDR3 coding sequence is TGCAGTGCGGGGGGACAGGGGGGGACCTACGAGCAGTACTTC. This sequence encodes CSAGGQGGTYEQYF.

This clonotype was seen a handful of times. The rearrangement uses TRBV27 and TRBJ1-2, with TRBD1 matching 9 bases. The trim removed 5 bases at V and 2 bases at J, leaving 6 bases unmatched. CDR1 and CDR2 from the germline V gene are MNHEY and SMNVEV (reference sequence). This CDR3 is 15 amino acids long. The CDR3 DNA reads as TGTGCCAGCAGTCCGGCCGGGACAGGGAACTATGGCTACACCTTC. Its translation: CASSPAGTGNYGYTF.

This rearrangement joins TRBV27 to TRBJ1-3, with a weak D call TRBD1 (5 bases). The CDR3 is 17 residues long. The V end lost 5 bases, the J end lost 1 base, and 18 bases lay between the germline ends. Per the germline V gene, CDR1 is MNHEY and CDR2 is SMNVEV (reference sequence). CDR3 DNA: TGTGCCAGCAGTCCAACCAAGACCGGGGGGTCTGGAAACACCATATATTTT. This codes for CASSPTKTGGSGNTIYF.

This clonotype was picked up many times. V and J are TRBV18 and TRBJ2-2; 8 nucleotides align to TRBD2. Germline V gives CDR1 KGHSH, CDR2 LQKENI. CDR3 length: 15 residues. Losses at the gene ends were 6 bases for V and 3 bases for J; bases not matched to a gene: 6. As DNA, the CDR3 is TGTGCCAGCTCCCAAAGCGGGAGCGACACCGGGGAGCTGTTTTTT. Translation gives CASSQSGSDTGELFF.

About this clonotype itself: At one end, the junction sequence differs from germline, possibly due to a read error. The V and J genes are TRBV7-7 and TRBJ2-7, with 9 bases aligning to TRBD1. Germline V gives CDR1 SSHAT, CDR2 FNYEAQ (reference sequence). The CDR3 has 13 residues. CDR3: CASSPGTGTEQYF. Here the CDR3 DNA reads TGTGCTAGCAGCCCCGGGACAGGGACCGAGCAGTACTTC.

The chain combines TRBV30 with TRBJ2-7; TRBD1 matches 7 bases. J gave up 6 bases and V 7 bases, and 9 bases lay outside the gene matches. This CDR3 is built from 12 residues. Germline CDR1 reads GTSNPN; CDR2 reads SVGIG (reference sequence). The CDR3 DNA follows: TGTGCCTACTCAAGACAGGGCTCCGAGCAGTACTTC. Protein sequence: CAYSRQGSEQYF.

The V call is TRBV20-1, the J call TRBJ2-1; 12 bases agree with TRBD2. The V and J ends lost 3 bases and 10 bases, in that order; junction bases with no gene match: 10. The CDR3 contains 15 residues. Germline assignment: CDR1 DFQATT and CDR2 SNEGSKA (reference sequence). The DNA of the CDR3 is TGCAGTGCTAGCAGGACTAGCGGGATGAGGGGAGAGCAGTTCTTC. Its protein is CSASRTSGMRGEQFF.

This clonotype came up once. An end of the junction differs from the germline gene, which may be a read error. This chain connects TRBV6-1 to TRBJ1-2, with D possibly matching TRBD1 (5 bases). This CDR3 is built from 15 residues. Germline V gene data show CDR1 as MNHNS and CDR2 as SASEGT. The CDR3 protein is CASSPPRTNFYGFTF. CDR3 nucleotides: TGTGCCAGCAGCCCCCCCCGGACAAACTTCTATGGCTTCACCTTC.

This clonotype occurred many times. The V and J genes are TRBV19 and TRBJ1-2, with TRBD1 matching over 9 bases. This CDR3 has 15 residues. Germline values: CDR1 LNHDA, CDR2 SQIVND (reference sequence). V lost 5 bases and J lost 1; bases outside the gene matches: 5. The DNA for the CDR3 is TGTGCCAGTAGTGGCGGGACAGGGAATAACTATGGCTACACCTTC. It is translated as CASSGGTGNNYGYTF.

This clonotype has a count of ten or more. The rearrangement links TRBV29-1 to TRBJ2-1; D unresolved. Trimming took off 3 bases at V and 9 bases at J, with 15 bases between the two ends. Germline CDR1 is SQVTM and CDR2 is ANQGSEA. This CDR3 contains 13 residues. Here the CDR3 DNA reads TGCAGCGTTGAGCAGACTCCCCGTGTTGAGCAGTTCTTC. It is translated as CSVEQTPRVEQFF.

In its sample, this clonotype was seen many times. The chain employs TRBV11-1 and TRBJ1-4; no reliable D call. Germline lookup yields CDR1 SGHAT and CDR2 FQDESV (reference sequence). With 5 bases removed from V and 0 bases from J, the gap between germline ends came to 4 bases. This CDR3 spans 13 amino acids. The CDR3 DNA is TGTGCCAGCAGCCGAACAACTAATGAAAAACTGTTTTTT. As protein: CASSRTTNEKLFF. Supplemented by reference TRBV11-1 and TRBJ1-4, the full variable domain reads EAEVAQSPRYKITEKSQAVAFWCDPISGHATLYWYRQILGQGPELLVQFQDESVVDDSQLPKDRFSAERLKGVDSTLKIQPAELGDSAMYLCASSRTTNEKLFFGSGTQLSVL.

This clonotype was seen at least ten times. This chain connects TRBV28 to TRBJ2-3; D ambiguous. V dropped 2 bases and J dropped 4 bases, with 7 bases sitting between them. The CDR3 totals 13 residues. CDR1 and CDR2 (germline): MDHEN, SYDVKM. The CDR3 DNA is TGTGCCAGCAGTTTACGGAACCCAGATACGCAGTATTTT. It encodes CASSLRNPDTQYF.

The rearrangement joins TRBV7-9 to TRBJ2-2; D is possibly TRBD1 or TRBD2 (6 bases each). There are 15 residues in the CDR3. Trimming took off 5 bases at V and 7 bases at J, with 17 bases between the two ends. Germline CDR1 SEHNR, CDR2 FQNEAQ (reference sequence). CDR3 DNA sequence: TGTGCCAGCAGCCACAACGGAGGGGGATACGGGGAGCTGTTTTTT. This encodes CASSHNGGGYGELFF.

This clonotype has just a few counts. The chain employs TRBV6-5 and TRBJ2-5, with no clear D. The germline V gene has CDR1 MNHEY and CDR2 SVGAGI. Trimming pared 2 bases from V and 0 bases from J, leaving 7 bases between. This CDR3 is built from 14 residues. In nucleotides, the CDR3 is TGTGCCAGCAGTTACAGCGTGTACCAAGAGACCCAGTACTTC. Its protein is CASSYSVYQETQYF.

This clonotype occurred a few times. The gene calls are TRBV28 and TRBJ2-3, with 15 bases fitting TRBD2. Germline-derived CDR1 and CDR2 are MDHEN and SYDVKM. The CDR3 sequence is 16 residues long. The V and J ends lost 5 bases and 5 bases, in that order; junction bases with no gene match: 5. CDR3 nucleotide sequence: TGTGCCAGCAGTCGCGGACTAGCGGGAGGGGTAGATACGCAGTATTTT. It specifies CASSRGLAGGVDTQYF. The whole variable domain, remainder taken from reference TRBV28 and TRBJ2-3, is DVKVTQSSRYLVKRTGEKVFLECVQDMDHENMFWYRQDPGLGLRLIYFSYDVKMKEKGDIPEGYSVSREKKERFSLILESASTNQTSMYLCASSRGLAGGVDTQYFGPGTRLTVL.

This clonotype was observed at least ten times. This chain joins TRBV10-3 and TRBJ1-4, with a weak D call TRBD1 (6 bases). The V gene's germline CDR1 is ENHRY and CDR2 SYGVKD. CDR3 length: 15 residues. V dropped 6 bases and J dropped 3 bases, with 14 bases sitting between them. CDR3 protein: CAISKDSAANEKLFF. CDR3 coding DNA: TGTGCCATCAGCAAGGACAGCGCGGCTAATGAAAAACTGTTTTTT.

Ten or more counts support this clonotype. The genes are TRBV20-1 and TRBJ2-1, with 7 bases fitting TRBD2. After removal of 6 bases from V and 4 bases from J, the junction contained 9 bases not matched to a gene. The CDR3 length is 14 residues. The germline gives CDR1 DFQATT, CDR2 SNEGSKA (reference sequence). The chain's CDR3 is CSAEGLAEYNEQFF. For the CDR3, the DNA is TGCAGTGCGGAGGGGCTAGCGGAGTACAATGAGCAGTTCTTC.